What follows describes a single T cell receptor beta chain. The data belong to a study of blood T cell repertoires in COVID-19. CDR3 size: 16 residues. The germline gives CDR1 LGHDT, CDR2 YNNKEL (reference sequence). V gave up 1 base and J gave up 4 bases; unmatched junction bases: 9. Source study methods: Counts of nucleated cells, estimated from reference gene primer amplification, were obtained. Method: immunoSEQ multiplex PCR; TCRdb's copy keeps in-frame clones and lacks some. V and J calls and clone size are those listed in that table; D and trimming were worked out from the DNA. In the table there are 50,000 to 75,000 clones, 90% to 95% of which are singletons.

The receptor's source is a human donor in a cohort sampled during active COVID-19. Material: peripheral blood. V is TRBV3-1 (or the pseudogene TRBV3-2) and J is TRBJ2-7, with 8 nucleotides matching TRBD2. CDR3 region: CASSQGSAGGLYEQYF. As DNA, the CDR3 is TGTGCCAGCAGCCAAGGGTCCGCGGGAGGATTATACGAGCAGTACTTC.